A selection of T cell receptor beta chains follows, all from one sample in a study of CD8+CD57+ T cells in acquired aplastic anemia. MiXCR, applied by TCRdb to the reads, yields one record per CDR3 protein. This table has approximately 200,000 distinct CDR3 sequences, around 60% appearing once. Sequencing used sorted CD4+, CD8+, or CD8+CD57+ T cells (not recorded which) from PBMCs. These receptors were obtained from a human donor in good health. The CDR3 runs from the conserved cysteine through the conserved F or W. The D gene is left open where the match is weak. Size values are once, few and many counts, or a class for expanded clones, and some rows have none.

len	d_gene	abundance	j_gene	v_gene	CDR3aa	CDR3nt
18	TRBD1	-	TRBJ2-6	TRBV7-9	CASSPTDRVIGGANVLTF	TGTGCCAGCAGCCCGACGGACAGGGTTATTGGTGGGGCCAACGTCCTGACTTTC
14	TRBD1	-	TRBJ2-1	TRBV20-1	CSARQTGTFNEQFF	TGCAGTGCTAGGCAGACAGGGACCTTCAATGAGCAGTTCTTC
15	-	-	TRBJ2-5	TRBV27	CASSLPRGGLETQYF	TGTGCCAGCAGTCTCCCTCGGGGCGGTTTAGAGACCCAGTACTTC
14	-	many	TRBJ1-1	TRBV19	CASSLPHYVTEAFF	TGTGCCAGTAGCCTACCACATTACGTCACTGAAGCTTTCTTT
14	TRBD2	-	TRBJ2-7	TRBV20-1	CSAIGGRVSYEQYF	TGCAGTGCTATCGGCGGGAGGGTCTCCTACGAGCAGTACTTC
14	-	once	TRBJ2-5	TRBV7-9	CASSFSDSGETQYF	TGTGCCAGCAGCTTCTCCGACAGTGGCGAGACCCAGTACTTC
12	-	few	TRBJ2-7	TRBV10-3	CAISGHTYEQYF	TGTGCCATCAGTGGGCACACCTACGAGCAGTACTTC
17	-	-	TRBJ1-6	TRBV12-3/TRBV12-4	CASSNRQGVELSSPLHF	TGTGCCAGCAGCAACCGCCAGGGAGTCGAACTAAGTTCACCCCTCCACTTT
16	TRBD2	-	TRBJ2-7	TRBV5-5	CASSEYGEAGNGEQYF	TGTGCCAGCAGTGAATATGGAGAAGCGGGAAACGGCGAGCAGTACTTC
13	-	-	TRBJ2-7	TRBV19	CASSTLGFYEQYF	TGTGCCAGTAGTACCCTAGGATTCTACGAGCAGTACTTC
13	-	many	TRBJ2-7	TRBV20-1	CSARSWVLHEQYF	TGCAGTGCTAGGTCATGGGTTTTGCACGAGCAGTACTTC
16	TRBD2	-	TRBJ2-1	TRBV9	CASSVDGLAGGDEQFF	TGTGCCAGCAGCGTAGACGGACTAGCGGGAGGGGATGAGCAGTTCTTC
14	-	many	TRBJ2-5	TRBV14	CASSQAASGETQYF	TGTGCCAGCAGCCAGGCGGCTTCGGGAGAGACCCAGTACTTC
12	-	once	TRBJ2-1	TRBV9	CASSPGRKEQFF	TGTGCCAGCAGCCCGGGGAGGAAAGAGCAGTTCTTC
12	-	many	TRBJ2-7	TRBV7-9	CASSLGYFEQYF	TGTGCCAGCAGCCTTGGGTATTTCGAGCAGTACTTC
14	-	-	TRBJ2-3	TRBV20-1	CSARGDDSTDTQYF	TGCAGTGCTAGAGGCGATGACAGCACAGATACGCAGTATTTT
15	-	-	TRBJ2-1	TRBV25-1	CASSKEGGPYNEQFF	TGTGCCAGCAGTAAGGAAGGAGGACCGTACAATGAGCAGTTCTTC
16	-	-	TRBJ1-1	TRBV10-3	CAISESPSTGNTEAFF	TGTGCCATCAGTGAGTCTCCGTCGACAGGGAACACTGAAGCTTTCTTT
13	-	-	TRBJ2-7	TRBV7-9	CASSLGYLYEQYF	TGTGCCAGCAGCTTAGGCTACCTGTACGAGCAGTACTTC
14	-	-	TRBJ1-6	TRBV7-2	CASSLGEVNSPLHF	TGTGCCAGCAGCTTAGGGGAGGTTAATTCACCCCTCCACTTT
13	-	-	TRBJ1-6	TRBV25-1	CASRGGGNSPLHF	TGTGCCAGCAGGGGAGGCGGTAATTCACCCCTCCACTTT
16	-	many	TRBJ2-2	TRBV19	CASSLYRQGGAGELFF	TGTGCCAGTAGTCTTTATAGACAGGGAGGCGCCGGGGAGCTGTTTTTT
12	-	-	TRBJ1-2	TRBV20-1	CSAKDPSFGYTF	TGCAGTGCAAAAGACCCCTCCTTTGGCTACACCTTC
16	TRBD1	-	TRBJ1-6	TRBV12-3/TRBV12-4	CASSLGLTGRNSPLHF	TGTGCCAGCAGTTTAGGGTTGACAGGGAGGAATTCACCCCTCCACTTT
12	-	-	TRBJ2-1	TRBV7-6	CASSLARGEQFF	TGTGCCAGCAGCTTAGCGCGGGGTGAGCAGTTCTTC
15	TRBD2	once	TRBJ2-1	TRBV7-2	CASSFLAGVWDEQFF	TGTGCCAGCAGCTTTCTAGCGGGGGTCTGGGATGAGCAGTTCTTC
14	-	-	TRBJ2-5	TRBV9	CASSVGGRQETQYF	TGTGCCAGCAGCGTAGGTGGTAGACAAGAGACCCAGTACTTC
17	-	-	TRBJ1-6	TRBV6-2/TRBV6-3	CASSYTQVGANNSPLHF	TGTGCCAGCAGTTACACGCAGGTGGGGGCGAATAATTCACCCCTCCACTTT
17	-	-	TRBJ2-7	TRBV7-2	CASSLVGGGVQTYEQYF	TGTGCCAGCAGCTTAGTGGGCGGGGGCGTCCAGACCTACGAGCAGTACTTC
15	-	-	TRBJ1-2	TRBV15	CATSRDVGGGYGYTF	TGTGCCACCAGCAGAGATGTGGGGGGCGGCTATGGCTACACCTTC
17	TRBD1	many	TRBJ2-2	TRBV4-3	CASSQDGDRGIAGELFF	TGCGCCAGCAGCCAAGATGGGGACAGGGGAATCGCCGGGGAGCTGTTTTTT
13	-	-	TRBJ2-7	TRBV10-3	CAINGQGPYEQYF	TGTGCCATCAATGGGCAGGGGCCTTACGAGCAGTACTTC
20	TRBD2	-	TRBJ2-3	TRBV19	CASSIAVIAGRNPSLDTQYF	TGTGCCAGTAGTATAGCAGTAATAGCGGGGAGAAACCCTTCCCTAGACACGCAGTATTTT
21	TRBD2	-	TRBJ2-3	TRBV12-3/TRBV12-4	CASSFPVGSGGPTISTDTQYF	TGTGCCAGCAGCTTCCCTGTCGGTAGCGGGGGCCCAACCATAAGCACAGATACGCAGTATTTT
15	TRBD1	-	TRBJ2-5	TRBV29-1	CSVHGTGGSGETQYF	TGCAGCGTTCACGGGACAGGGGGCAGCGGAGAGACCCAGTACTTC
12	-	-	TRBJ1-5	TRBV15	CATSQDNQPQHF	TGTGCCACCAGCCAGGACAATCAGCCCCAGCATTTT
13	-	many	TRBJ1-2	TRBV4-2	CASSQSSADGYTF	TGTGCCAGCAGCCAATCTTCCGCGGATGGCTACACCTTC
13	TRBD2	-	TRBJ2-5	TRBV14	CASSTSGAETQYF	TGTGCCAGCAGCACTAGCGGGGCAGAGACCCAGTACTTC
14	TRBD1	-	TRBJ2-7	TRBV12-5	CASDPGTGSYEQYF	TGTGCTAGTGACCCCGGGACAGGCTCCTACGAGCAGTACTTC
14	TRBD2	few	TRBJ2-1	TRBV7-6	CASNLLAGINEQFF	TGTGCCAGCAACCTCCTAGCGGGGATCAATGAGCAGTTCTTC
15	-	-	TRBJ2-7	TRBV7-9	CASSLGGFGSYEQYF	TGTGCCAGCAGCTTAGGAGGGTTCGGGTCCTACGAGCAGTACTTC
15	-	-	TRBJ2-2	TRBV15	CATSKHTGRPGELFF	TGTGCCACCAGCAAACATACAGGGCGTCCCGGGGAGCTGTTTTTT
16	-	-	TRBJ1-6	TRBV9	CASSPRSNSYNSPLHF	TGTGCCAGCAGCCCTCGGTCCAACTCCTATAATTCACCGCTCCACTTT
14	-	once	TRBJ1-5	TRBV2	CASSGQRGNQPQHF	TGTGCCAGCAGTGGACAGAGGGGCAATCAGCCCCAGCATTTT
16	-	once	TRBJ2-7	TRBV7-9	CASSVATGGGTYEQYF	TGTGCCAGCAGCGTAGCTACAGGAGGGGGGACCTACGAGCAGTACTTC
16	-	-	TRBJ2-5	TRBV7-8	CASSLYGGADQETQYF	TGTGCCAGCAGCTTATACGGGGGCGCGGATCAGGAGACCCAGTACTTC
14	-	-	TRBJ1-5	TRBV12-3/TRBV12-4	CASRSGQSNQPQHF	TGTGCCAGCAGATCCGGACAAAGCAATCAGCCCCAGCATTTT
15	-	-	TRBJ1-1	TRBV6-5	CASRRETRRYTEAFF	TGTGCCAGTAGACGGGAAACCCGAAGGTACACTGAAGCTTTCTTT
14	TRBD1	few	TRBJ1-6	TRBV10-3	CAISEGTGISPLHF	TGTGCCATCAGTGAAGGGACAGGGATTTCACCCCTCCACTTT
16	TRBD1	-	TRBJ1-4	TRBV7-9	CASSPTWQGDGEKLFF	TGTGCCAGCAGCCCCACGTGGCAGGGGGATGGTGAAAAACTGTTTTTT